Below are 4 T cell receptor beta chains sequenced from a single sample in a study of control samples from healthy donors and cancer patients. Method: immunoSEQ multiplex PCR; TCRdb's copy keeps in-frame clones and lacks some. The sample contains nearly 35,000 clones, 90% to 95% of which appear only once. Sequenced: PBMCs. The receptor set was obtained from a man between 40 and 49 years old with colorectal cancer.

This clone was counted once. The chain links TRBV7-3 to TRBJ2-3, with D possibly called TRBD1 or TRBD2 (5 bases each). Trimming pared 1 base from V and 0 bases from J, leaving 8 bases between. CDR1 is SGHTA, CDR2 FQGTGA, per germline. The CDR3 loop spans 15 amino acids. DNA for the CDR3: TGTGCCAGCAGCTTAAGGGGGTATAGCACAGATACGCAGTATTTT. Translated, it gives CASSLRGYSTDTQYF.

The chain recombines TRBV6-1 with TRBJ2-1, with 9 bases aligning to TRBD1. V lost 3 bases and J lost 1; bases outside the gene matches: 16. CDR3 length: 20 residues. Germline V gene data show CDR1 as MNHNS and CDR2 as SASEGT. This CDR3 is CASSDPWGQGRSRSYNEQFF. Here the CDR3 DNA reads TGTGCCAGCAGTGACCCATGGGGACAGGGAAGAAGTAGGTCCTACAATGAGCAGTTCTTC.

The chain recombines TRBV25-1 with TRBJ1-1; tentatively, D is TRBD1 (6 bases). The CDR3 sequence is 14 residues long. Per the germline V gene, CDR1 is MGHDK and CDR2 is SYGVNS. The V gene lost 4 bases and the J gene lost 4 bases, with 13 bases spanning the gap. CDR3 sequence: CASSGAGAVTEAFF. In DNA, the CDR3 is TGTGCCAGCAGTGGGGCGGGGGCGGTCACTGAAGCTTTCTTT.

V and J are TRBV4-2 and TRBJ2-4; 9 bases match TRBD2. CDR3 length: 17 amino acids. In germline, CDR1 is LGHNA, CDR2 YNFKEQ. V gave up 0 bases and J gave up 6 bases; unmatched junction bases: 9. The CDR3 DNA reads TGTGCCAGCAGCCAAGAAGGAGCGGGGGGCCGGGGAAACATTCAGTACTTC. Translation gives CASSQEGAGGRGNIQYF.